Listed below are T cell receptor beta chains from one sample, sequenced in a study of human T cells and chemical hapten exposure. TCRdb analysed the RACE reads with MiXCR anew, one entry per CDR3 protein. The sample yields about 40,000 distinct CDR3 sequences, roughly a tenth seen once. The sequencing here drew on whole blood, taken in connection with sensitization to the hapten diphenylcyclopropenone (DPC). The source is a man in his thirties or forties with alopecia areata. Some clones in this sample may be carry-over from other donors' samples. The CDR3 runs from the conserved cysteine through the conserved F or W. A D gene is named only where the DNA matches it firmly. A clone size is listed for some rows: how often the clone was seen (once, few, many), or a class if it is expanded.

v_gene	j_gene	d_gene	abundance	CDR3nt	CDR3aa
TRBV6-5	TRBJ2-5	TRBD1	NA	TGTGCCAGCAGCCGGACAGGGGACCAAGAGACCCAGTACTTC	CASSRTGDQETQYF
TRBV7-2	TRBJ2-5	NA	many	TGTGCCAGCAGCCGAGGACTGAAAGAGACCCAGTACTTC	CASSRGLKETQYF
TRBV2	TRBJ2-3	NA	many	TGTGCCAGCAGTGAAGCTGTCCATACGCAGTATTTT	CASSEAVHTQYF
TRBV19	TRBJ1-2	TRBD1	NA	TGTGCCAGTATCGACAGGGCAGCTAACTATGGCTACACCTTC	CASIDRAANYGYTF
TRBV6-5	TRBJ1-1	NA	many	TGTGCCAGCAGTCCAGGTGTGAACACTGAAGCTTTCTTT	CASSPGVNTEAFF
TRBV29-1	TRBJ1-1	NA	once	TGCAGCGCCTCCGCGGTACAGGACGTGTCGGCTTTCTTT	CSASAVQDVSAFF
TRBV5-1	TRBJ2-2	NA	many	TGCGCCAGCAGCTTTACGGGGGAGTACACCGGGGAGCTGTTTTTT	CASSFTGEYTGELFF
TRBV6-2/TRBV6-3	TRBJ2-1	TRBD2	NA	TGTGCCAGCCGGACTAGCGGGAGGAGTGAGCAGTTCTTC	CASRTSGRSEQFF
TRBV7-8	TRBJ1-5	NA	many	TGTGCCAGCAGCTTAAAGGGAGGCAATCAGCCCCAGCATTTT	CASSLKGGNQPQHF
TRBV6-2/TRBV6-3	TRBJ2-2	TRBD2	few	TGTGCCAGCAAGCCGAGCGGGAGGGCTAGGACCGGGGAGCTGTTTTTT	CASKPSGRARTGELFF
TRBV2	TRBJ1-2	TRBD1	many	TGTGCCAGCAGTGCAGACCGGGACAGGGGATTCTATGGCTACACCTTC	CASSADRDRGFYGYTF
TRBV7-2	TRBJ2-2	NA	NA	TGTGCCAGCAGCCCGGGACCCATCACCGGGGAGCTGTTTTTT	CASSPGPITGELFF
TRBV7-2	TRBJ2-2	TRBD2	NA	TGTGCCAGCAGCTTAGCAGGACTAGCGGGGAACACCGGGGAGCTGTTTTTT	CASSLAGLAGNTGELFF
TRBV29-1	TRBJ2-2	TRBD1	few	TGCAGCGTTCTCCACAGGGGGCGAACCGGGGAGCTGTTTTTT	CSVLHRGRTGELFF
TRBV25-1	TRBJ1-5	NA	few	TGTGCCAGCAGTGAGTTTGGAGATCAGCCCCAGCATTTT	CASSEFGDQPQHF
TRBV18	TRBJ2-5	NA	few	TGTGCCAGCTCACCACGTGCAGGGAGGCAAGAGACCCAGTACTTC	CASSPRAGRQETQYF
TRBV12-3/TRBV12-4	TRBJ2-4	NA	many	TGTGCCAGCAGACAAGGGGGGACAAAGGACATTCAGTACTTC	CASRQGGTKDIQYF
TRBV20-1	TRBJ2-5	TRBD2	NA	TGCAGTGCTAGAGAAGATCCGGGAGGGGCACAAGAGACCCAGTACTTC	CSAREDPGGAQETQYF
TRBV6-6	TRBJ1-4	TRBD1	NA	TGTGCCAGCGCCACAGAGGGGAGGGGGCCTGAAAAACTGTTTTTT	CASATEGRGPEKLFF
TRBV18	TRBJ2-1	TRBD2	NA	TGTGCCAGCTCGCATACCCCTAGCGGGAGAGGGGACAATGAGCAGTTCTTC	CASSHTPSGRGDNEQFF
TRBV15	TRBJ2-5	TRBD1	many	TGTGCCACCAGCTCTCCGGGACAGGGACACCGACGCAGGGCCAAAGAGACCCAGTACTTC	CATSSPGQGHRRRAKETQYF
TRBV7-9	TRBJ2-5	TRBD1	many	TGTGCCAGCAGCTTCGGACAGGGGGAAAAGACCCAGTACTTC	CASSFGQGEKTQYF
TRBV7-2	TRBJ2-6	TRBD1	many	TGTGCCAGCAGCTCAGGGGGCTCTGGGGCCAACGTCCTGACTTTC	CASSSGGSGANVLTF
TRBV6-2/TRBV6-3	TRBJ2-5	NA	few	TGTGCCAGCAGTTACTCCGGCGGCCCGCCCGGGGAGACCCAGTACTTC	CASSYSGGPPGETQYF
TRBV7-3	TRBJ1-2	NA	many	TGTGCCAGCAGCTTAACGTCCGGGCCCCGAGGCTACACCTTC	CASSLTSGPRGYTF
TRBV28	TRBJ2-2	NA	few	TGTGCCAGCAACCCCCGGGACTTGAACACCGGGGAGCTGTTTTTT	CASNPRDLNTGELFF
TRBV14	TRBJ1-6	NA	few	TGTGCCAGCAGCCAACTGGGGTCCTATAATTCACCCCTCCACTTT	CASSQLGSYNSPLHF
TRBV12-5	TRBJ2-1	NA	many	TGTGCTAGTGGTTTGCCGCCGGTACTAGGTGGAGAGCAGTTCTTC	CASGLPPVLGGEQFF
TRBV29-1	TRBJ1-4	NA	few	TGCAGCGCCTCAGGGGCGCTTAATGAAAAACTGTTTTTT	CSASGALNEKLFF
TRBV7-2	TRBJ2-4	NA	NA	TGTGCCAGCAGCTTAGAGGGGAGCAAAAACATTCAGTACTTC	CASSLEGSKNIQYF
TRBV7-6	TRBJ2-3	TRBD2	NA	TGTGCCAGCAGCAAAAGAACTAGCGGGGGAGGCGATACGCAGTATTTT	CASSKRTSGGGDTQYF
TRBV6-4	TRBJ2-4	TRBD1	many	TGTGCCAGCAGTGAAGGACAGGGAAACATTCAGTACTTC	CASSEGQGNIQYF
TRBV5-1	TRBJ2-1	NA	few	TGCGCCAGCAGCTTGGAAGGGCTCTCCTACAATGAGCAGTTCTTC	CASSLEGLSYNEQFF
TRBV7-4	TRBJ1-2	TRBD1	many	TGTGCCAGCAGGAACAGGGGTGAAACCTATGGCTACACCTTC	CASRNRGETYGYTF
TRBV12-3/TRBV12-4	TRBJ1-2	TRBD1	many	TGTGCCAGCAGTTTAGTCGTTCAGGGGGCAGAAGAGGTCTTC	CASSLVVQGAEEVF